This record looks at one T cell receptor (beta chain) sequence and its context. Its target is not known. Sequencing libraries for TCR beta were prepared with iRepertoire HTBI primers and Arm-PCR of CDR3 regions. TCRdb recomputed calls from the multiplex PCR reads with MiXCR, one row per CDR3 protein. The repertoire consists of about 500,000 distinct CDR3 sequences, with around 12% occurring once and the leading ten covering about 8.9%. Specified time point: newly diagnosed GD, antithyroid drugs for less than 3 months. There was RNA extracted from PBMCs, and the TCR library was made from it. An approximately 10-milliliter sample of peripheral blood was drawn into EDTA tubes. This entry is derived from a study of regulatory T cells in long-lasting Graves disease. About the study: Graves' cases, newly diagnosed, had used antithyroid drugs under 3 months. Overall study findings and caveats: Tissue studied was limited to peripheral blood, excluding thyroid tissue.

The V gene's germline CDR1 is MNHEY and CDR2 SMNVEV (reference sequence). This CDR3 contains 14 residues. V lost 5 bases and J lost 6, with 17 bases in between. This same sample was also part of a study on T cells in Graves' hyperthyroidism and ophthalmopathy.

The chain employs TRBV27 and TRBJ2-7; a possible D gene is TRBD1 (6 bases). The sample was peripheral blood mononuclear cells (PBMCs), taken at new diagnosis, from a patient treated with antithyroid drugs. This TCR was recovered from a woman between 25 and 40 years old with Graves disease. The CDR3 loop is CASSPGHPPVEQYF. The CDR3 region has the DNA TGTGCCAGCAGTCCGGGACACCCGCCTGTCGAGCAGTACTTC.